A selection of T cell receptor beta chains follows, all from one sample in a study of cytomegalovirus exposure and HLA in healthy donors. Clones were read by immunoSEQ multiplex PCR, and TCRdb kept only the in-frame ones, dropping some. Of about 160,000 clones listed, about four fifths were seen once; the top ten hold roughly a tenth. Material: PBMCs. The receptors stem from a man aged 25-45 years in good health and CMV-seropositive. Each CDR3 is given with its conserved first and last residue. A D gene is named only where the DNA matches it firmly. Clone size is shown for a subset of rows, as once, few, many or a class of expanded clone.

v_gene	d_gene	j_gene	abundance	CDR3aa	CDR3nt
TRBV7-3	TRBD2	TRBJ2-3	once	CASSRGGSDTQYF	TGTGCCAGCAGCCGCGGGGGGTCAGATACGCAGTATTTT
TRBV18	-	TRBJ2-3	-	CASSPAEVYSTDTQYF	TGTGCCAGCTCACCGGCGGAGGTCTATAGCACAGATACGCAGTATTTT
TRBV4-2	-	TRBJ1-2	few	CASSQETGYTF	TGTGCCAGCAGCCAAGAAACAGGGTACACCTTC
TRBV9	TRBD1	TRBJ1-6	few	CASSGLGQGDSPLHF	TGTGCCAGCAGCGGGTTAGGACAGGGAGATTCACCCCTCCACTTT
TRBV7-9	TRBD2	TRBJ2-5	-	CACQLAGGVETQYF	TGTGCCTGCCAACTAGCGGGAGGGGTTGAGACCCAGTACTTC
TRBV11-2	TRBD2	TRBJ2-7	-	CASSLGSGGSYEQYF	TGTGCCAGCAGCTTAGGTTCGGGGGGCTCCTACGAGCAGTACTTC
TRBV30	TRBD1	TRBJ1-1	once	CAWSLTTGLEAFF	TGTGCCTGGAGTTTAACGACAGGGCTTGAAGCTTTCTTT
TRBV5-1	-	TRBJ1-1	-	CASSHTRENTEAFF	TGCGCCAGCAGCCACACCAGGGAGAACACTGAAGCTTTCTTT
TRBV30	-	TRBJ2-3	-	CAWSPDSPPLGTQYF	TGTGCCTGGAGCCCGGACAGCCCGCCGTTGGGTACGCAGTATTTT
TRBV9	-	TRBJ2-6	-	CASSVTTIGEFSGANVLTF	TGTGCCAGCAGCGTAACAACGATCGGGGAATTCTCTGGGGCCAACGTCCTGACTTTC
TRBV7-2	-	TRBJ2-6	-	CASSLGGAGANVLTF	TGTGCCAGCAGCTTAGGAGGAGCTGGGGCCAACGTCCTGACTTTC
TRBV7-6	TRBD2	TRBJ2-2	-	CASSLVAGELITGELFF	TGTGCCAGCAGCTTAGTAGCGGGGGAGTTAATAACCGGGGAGCTGTTTTTT
TRBV27	-	TRBJ2-5	-	CASSPGGRQETQYF	TGTGCCAGCAGCCCCGGGGGGCGACAAGAGACCCAGTACTTC
TRBV19	-	TRBJ2-7	-	CASSIDPGTYEQYF	TGTGCCAGTAGTATAGACCCCGGGACCTACGAGCAGTACTTC
TRBV7-6	TRBD2	TRBJ2-3	-	CASSLGPLRGRRSDTQYF	TGTGCCAGCAGCTTAGGTCCCCTACGCGGGAGGAGATCAGATACGCAGTATTTT
TRBV30	TRBD1	TRBJ1-5	-	CAWGQDSNQPQHF	TGTGCCTGGGGACAGGATAGCAATCAGCCCCAGCATTTT
TRBV27	-	TRBJ2-7	-	CASSFFPHRVDEQYF	TGTGCCAGCAGTTTTTTTCCTCACAGGGTTGACGAGCAGTACTTC
TRBV9	TRBD1	TRBJ2-1	once	CASSVSGGNEQFF	TGTGCCAGCAGCGTGTCAGGGGGCAATGAGCAGTTCTTC